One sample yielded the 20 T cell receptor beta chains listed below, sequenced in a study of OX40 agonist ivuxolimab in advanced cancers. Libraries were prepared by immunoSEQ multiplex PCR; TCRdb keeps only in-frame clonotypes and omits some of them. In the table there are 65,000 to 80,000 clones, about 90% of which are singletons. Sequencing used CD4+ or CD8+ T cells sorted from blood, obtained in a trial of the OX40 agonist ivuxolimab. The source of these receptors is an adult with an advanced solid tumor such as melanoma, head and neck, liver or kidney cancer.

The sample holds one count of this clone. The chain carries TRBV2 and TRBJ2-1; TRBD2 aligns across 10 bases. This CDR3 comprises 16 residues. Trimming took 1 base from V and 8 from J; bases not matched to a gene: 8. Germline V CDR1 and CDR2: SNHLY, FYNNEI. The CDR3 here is CASSEGFLAGVYEQFF. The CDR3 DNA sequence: TGTGCCAGCAGTGAAGGGTTTCTAGCGGGAGTCTATGAGCAGTTCTTC.

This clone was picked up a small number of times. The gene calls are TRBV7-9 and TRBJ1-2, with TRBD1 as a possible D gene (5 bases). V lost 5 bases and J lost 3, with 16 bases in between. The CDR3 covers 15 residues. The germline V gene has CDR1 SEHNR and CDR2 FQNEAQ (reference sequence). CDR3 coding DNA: TGTGCCAGCAGCCCCGGTGGGGGGTTCCACTATGGCTACACCTTC. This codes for CASSPGGGFHYGYTF.

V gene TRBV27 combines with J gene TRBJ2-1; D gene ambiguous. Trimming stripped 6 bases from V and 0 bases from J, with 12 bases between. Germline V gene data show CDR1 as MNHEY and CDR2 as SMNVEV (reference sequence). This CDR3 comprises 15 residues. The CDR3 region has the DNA TGTGCCAGCAGCCAGACTGGACCCTCCTACAATGAGCAGTTCTTC. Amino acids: CASSQTGPSYNEQFF.

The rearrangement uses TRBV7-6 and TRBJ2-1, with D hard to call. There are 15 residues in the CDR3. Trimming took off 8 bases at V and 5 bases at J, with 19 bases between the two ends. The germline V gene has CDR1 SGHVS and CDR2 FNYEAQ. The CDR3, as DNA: TGTGCCAGCTACGGGTCGGAGAACCAAAACAATGAGCAGTTCTTC. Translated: CASYGSENQNNEQFF. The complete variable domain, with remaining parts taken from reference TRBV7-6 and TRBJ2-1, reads GAGVSQSPRYKVTKRGQDVALRCDPISGHVSLYWYRQALGQGPEFLTYFNYEAQQDKSGLPNDRFSAERPEGSISTLTIQRTEQRDSAMYRCASYGSENQNNEQFFGPGTRLTVL.

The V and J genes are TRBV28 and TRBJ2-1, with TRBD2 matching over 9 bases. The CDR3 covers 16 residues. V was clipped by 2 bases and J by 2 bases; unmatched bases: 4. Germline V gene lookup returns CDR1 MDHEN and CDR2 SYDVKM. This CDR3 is CASSLDAGGAYNEQFF. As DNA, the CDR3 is TGTGCCAGCAGTTTAGATGCGGGGGGGGCCTACAATGAGCAGTTCTTC.

This chain's CDR3 is CASSSHTGNGETQYF. The CDR3 DNA is TGTGCCAGCAGTTCCCATACGGGGAACGGAGAGACCCAGTACTTC. The V and J genes are TRBV27 and TRBJ2-5, with TRBD2 as a possible D gene (5 bases). The ends were cut back, 4 bases at V and 4 bases at J, with 16 bases in the middle. The germline CDR1 and CDR2 sequences are MNHEY and SMNVEV (reference sequence). The CDR3 has 15 residues.

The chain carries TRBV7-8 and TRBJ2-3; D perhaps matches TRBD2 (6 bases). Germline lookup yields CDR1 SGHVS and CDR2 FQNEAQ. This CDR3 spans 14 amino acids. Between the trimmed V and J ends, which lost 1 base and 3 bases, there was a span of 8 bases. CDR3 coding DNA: TGTGCCAGCAGCTTAGTAGCGGAGACAGATACGCAGTATTTT. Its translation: CASSLVAETDTQYF. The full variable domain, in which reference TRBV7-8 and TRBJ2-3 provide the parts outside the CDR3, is GAGVSQSPRYKVAKRGQDVALRCDPISGHVSLFWYQQALGQGPEFLTYFQNEAQLDKSGLPSDRFFAERPEGSVSTLKIQRTQQEDSAVYLCASSLVAETDTQYFGPGTRLTVL.

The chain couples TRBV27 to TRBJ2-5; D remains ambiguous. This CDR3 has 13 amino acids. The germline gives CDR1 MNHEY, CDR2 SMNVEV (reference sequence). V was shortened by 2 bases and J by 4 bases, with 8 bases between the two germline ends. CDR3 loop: CASSLGLAETQYF. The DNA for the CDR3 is TGTGCCAGCAGTTTAGGGCTGGCAGAGACCCAGTACTTC.

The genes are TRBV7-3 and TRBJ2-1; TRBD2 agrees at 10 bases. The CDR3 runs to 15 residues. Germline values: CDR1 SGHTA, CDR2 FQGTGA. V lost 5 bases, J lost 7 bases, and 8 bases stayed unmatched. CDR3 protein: CASSILAGDGNEQFF. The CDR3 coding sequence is TGTGCCAGCAGCATCCTAGCGGGGGACGGGAATGAGCAGTTCTTC.

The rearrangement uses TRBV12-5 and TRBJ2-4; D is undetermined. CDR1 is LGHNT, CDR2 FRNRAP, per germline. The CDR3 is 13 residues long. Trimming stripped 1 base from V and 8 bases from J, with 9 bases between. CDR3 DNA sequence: TGTGCTAGTGGTTTGGACATTCCCCACATTCAGTACTTC. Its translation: CASGLDIPHIQYF. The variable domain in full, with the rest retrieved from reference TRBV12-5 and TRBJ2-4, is DARVTQTPRHKVTEMGQEVTMRCQPILGHNTVFWYRQTMMQGLELLAYFRNRAPLDDSGMPKDRFSAEMPDATLATLKIQPSEPRDSAVYFCASGLDIPHIQYFGAGTRLSVL.

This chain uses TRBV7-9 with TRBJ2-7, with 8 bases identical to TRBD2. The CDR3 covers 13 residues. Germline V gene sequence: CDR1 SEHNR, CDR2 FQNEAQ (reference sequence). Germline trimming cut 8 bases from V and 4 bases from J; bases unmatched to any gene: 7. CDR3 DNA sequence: TGTGCCAGCTCGAGCGGGAGAAGGTACGAGCAGTACTTC. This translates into CASSSGRRYEQYF.

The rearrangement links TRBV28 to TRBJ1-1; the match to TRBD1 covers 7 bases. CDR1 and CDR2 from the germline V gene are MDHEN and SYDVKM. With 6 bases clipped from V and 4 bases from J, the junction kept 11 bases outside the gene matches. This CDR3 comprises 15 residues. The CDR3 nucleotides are TGTGCCAGCAGCCTTACAGGGGCCCTCGGCACTGAAGCTTTCTTT. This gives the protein CASSLTGALGTEAFF.

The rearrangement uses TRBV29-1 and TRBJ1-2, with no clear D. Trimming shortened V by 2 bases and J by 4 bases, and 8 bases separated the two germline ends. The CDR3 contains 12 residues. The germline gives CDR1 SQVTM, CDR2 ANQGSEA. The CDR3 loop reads CSVESTPYGYTF. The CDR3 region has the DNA TGCAGCGTTGAAAGTACCCCCTATGGCTACACCTTC.

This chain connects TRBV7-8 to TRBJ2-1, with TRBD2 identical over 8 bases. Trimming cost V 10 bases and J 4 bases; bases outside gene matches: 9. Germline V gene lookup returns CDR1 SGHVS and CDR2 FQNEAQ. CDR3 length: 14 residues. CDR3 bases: TGTGCCACCCTGAGCGGGAGAGTATACAATGAGCAGTTCTTC. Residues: CATLSGRVYNEQFF.

Here the CDR3 DNA reads TGTGCCAGCCGGACAGGGGGTGCCATGGCCACCGAGCAGTACTTC. It yields the protein CASRTGGAMATEQYF. V usage is TRBV2 and J usage is TRBJ2-7; 10 bases align to TRBD1. The germline gives CDR1 SNHLY, CDR2 FYNNEI. This CDR3 is built from 15 residues. Trimming at V came to 8 bases and at J to 6 bases, leaving 13 bases not matched to a gene.

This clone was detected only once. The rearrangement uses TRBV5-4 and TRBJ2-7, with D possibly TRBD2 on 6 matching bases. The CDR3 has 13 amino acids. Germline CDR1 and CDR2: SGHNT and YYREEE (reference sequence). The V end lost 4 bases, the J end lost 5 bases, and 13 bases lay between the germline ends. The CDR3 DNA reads TGTGCCAGCAGCCCGGAGGGGTTCGACGAGCAGTACTTC. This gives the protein CASSPEGFDEQYF.

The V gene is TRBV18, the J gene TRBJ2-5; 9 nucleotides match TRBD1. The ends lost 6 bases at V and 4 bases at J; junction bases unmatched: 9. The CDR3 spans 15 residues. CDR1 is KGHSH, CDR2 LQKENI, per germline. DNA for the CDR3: TGTGCCAGCTCTCGACGGGACAGGGAAGGAGAGACCCAGTACTTC. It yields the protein CASSRRDREGETQYF.

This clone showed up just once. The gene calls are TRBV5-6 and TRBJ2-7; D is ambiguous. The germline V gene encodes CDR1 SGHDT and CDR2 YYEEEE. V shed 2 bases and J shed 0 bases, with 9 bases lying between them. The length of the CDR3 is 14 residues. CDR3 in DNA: TGTGCCAGCAGCTTTTGGACGGCCTCCTACGAGCAGTACTTC. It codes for CASSFWTASYEQYF.

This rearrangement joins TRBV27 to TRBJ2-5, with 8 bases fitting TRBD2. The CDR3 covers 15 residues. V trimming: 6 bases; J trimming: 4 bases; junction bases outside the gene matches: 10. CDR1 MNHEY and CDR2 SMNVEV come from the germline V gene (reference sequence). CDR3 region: CASSPGLAGGETQYF. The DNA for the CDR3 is TGTGCCAGCAGCCCCGGGCTAGCGGGCGGAGAGACCCAGTACTTC.

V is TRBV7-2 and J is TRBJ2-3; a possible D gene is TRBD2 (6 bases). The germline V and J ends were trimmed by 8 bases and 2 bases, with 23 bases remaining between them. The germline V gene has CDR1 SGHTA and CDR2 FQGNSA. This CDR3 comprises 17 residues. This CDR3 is CASAGGVLTGDTDTQYF. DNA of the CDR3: TGTGCCAGCGCGGGCGGGGTTCTGACGGGGGACACAGATACGCAGTATTTT.